This T cell receptor (beta chain) is from a study of radiation and T cells in renal cell carcinoma. Whole-study results and caveats: In blood, top tumor clones expanded by 2 weeks, shrinking by 4.

The data were produced by immunoSEQ multiplex PCR, yet TCRdb's version contains in-frame clones alone and is incomplete. Of some 100,000 clones in the sample, 82% are singletons; the top ten hold approximately 6.4%. In the case of this clone: The antigen is unknown.

This sample's time point: baseline pretreatment blood. The treatment here: 15 Gy SBRT to primary tumor, nephrectomy 4 weeks later. Radiation-treated patients gave blood at baseline, week 2 and week 4. CDR1 and CDR2 from the germline V gene are SGHRS and YFSETQ. Between the trimmed V and J ends, which lost 1 base and 2 bases, there was a span of 15 bases. The CDR3 has 16 amino acids. The sequencing here drew on blood, taken from a patient whose treatment included radiotherapy and nephrectomy. The chain has TRBV5-1 and TRBJ2-5; D is perhaps TRBD1 (6 bases). The receptor was derived from a man aged 60 to 69 with renal cell carcinoma. In DNA form, the CDR3 reads TGCGCCAGCAGCTTGAAGCCTTGGGACAATCAAGAGACCCAGTACTTC. Its translation: CASSLKPWDNQETQYF.